These 25 T cell receptor beta chains originate from one sample sequenced in a study of T-cell memory formation after mild COVID-19. TCRdb re-analysed the 5' RACE reads in MiXCR, keeping a single row per CDR3 protein. The sample holds 300,000 to 400,000 distinct CDR3 sequences, 14% seen once. What was sequenced was PBMCs or a T cell subset sorted from them (not recorded which). Receptors originate from a man aged 18 to 29 who had mild COVID-19 (a few samples of this study predate the infection). Cell type and time point are not known.

This clonotype was counted at least ten times. V usage is TRBV6-2 or TRBV6-3 and J usage is TRBJ2-5; 13 bases agree with TRBD2. Unmatched junction bases numbered 5, after V lost 6 bases and J lost 7 bases. The CDR3 runs to 14 residues. Germline V gene lookup returns CDR1 MNHEY and CDR2 SVGEGT. The CDR3 region is CASRGLAGMMTQYF. The CDR3 DNA is TGTGCCAGCAGGGGACTAGCGGGGATGATGACCCAGTACTTC.

In this sample, this clonotype turned up a few times. The rearrangement uses TRBV7-9 and TRBJ2-5; perhaps TRBD1 as D (5 bases). Germline V gives CDR1 SEHNR, CDR2 FQNEAQ (reference sequence). The CDR3 consists of 15 residues. The V end lost 5 bases, the J end lost 5 bases, and 18 bases lay between the germline ends. The CDR3 bases are TGTGCCAGCAGCCCGGTTGGACACCCACGGGAGACCCAGTACTTC. This translates into CASSPVGHPRETQYF.

This chain connects TRBV2 to TRBJ2-7; tentative D call: TRBD2 (5 bases). Germline values: CDR1 SNHLY, CDR2 FYNNEI. The CDR3 has 11 residues. V gave up 8 bases and J gave up 4 bases, with 9 bases separating them. Written as DNA, the CDR3 is TGTGCCAGCGGGCTAGCTTACGAGCAGTACGTC. It is translated as CASGLAYEQYV.

V and J are TRBV7-2 and TRBJ1-1; no firm D call. Looked up from germline, CDR1 is SGHTA and CDR2 is FQGNSA. V lost 7 bases and J 1 base, leaving 16 bases between the germline ends. This CDR3 region has 15 residues. The DNA of the CDR3 is TGTGCCAGCATCACCACCCCCGGCCGGAACACTGAAGCTTTCTTT. It codes for CASITTPGRNTEAFF.

This clonotype was observed a handful of times. The chain has TRBV9 and TRBJ2-3, with 8 positions matching TRBD2. Germline V gene data show CDR1 as SGDLS and CDR2 as YYNGEE. The junction had 12 bases not matched to a gene; V was cut back by 4 bases and J by 5 bases. The CDR3 has 16 amino acids. As DNA, the CDR3 is TGTGCCAGCAGCTCCCGAACCGGGGGGGCCCGAGATACGCAGTATTTT. Its translation is CASSSRTGGARDTQYF.

This clonotype was found a few times. This rearrangement joins TRBV5-1 to TRBJ1-4; 7 bases align to TRBD1. V lost 4 bases and J lost 5; bases outside the gene matches: 2. Germline-derived CDR1 and CDR2 are SGHRS and YFSETQ. CDR3 size: 13 residues. Written as DNA, the CDR3 is TGCGCCAGCAGCCTGGGACAGAATGAAAAACTGTTTTTT. Translation: CASSLGQNEKLFF.

This chain links TRBV7-2 with TRBJ1-4, with 7 bases lining up with TRBD1. V lost 4 bases to trimming and J lost 3 bases; unmatched junction nucleotides: 8. This CDR3 has 16 amino acids. Germline V CDR1 and CDR2: SGHTA, FQGNSA. The DNA for the CDR3 is TGTGCCAGCAGCTCCCTTAGGGGGCCTCCTAATGAAAAACTGTTTTTT. Translating gives CASSSLRGPPNEKLFF.

The CDR3 spells CASSPGQGERAYEQYF. CDR3 sequence (DNA): TGTGCCAGCAGCCCGGGACAGGGCGAAAGGGCCTACGAGCAGTACTTC. The chain recombines TRBV9 with TRBJ2-7; 9 bases are a match to TRBD1. Per germline, CDR1 SGDLS and CDR2 YYNGEE. The CDR3 runs to 16 residues. Trimming at V came to 4 bases and at J to 2 bases, leaving 10 bases not matched to a gene.

This clonotype has just one count. The junction departs from the called germline gene at one end, perhaps through a read error. The V gene is TRBV18, the J gene TRBJ2-6; no firm D call. Germline V gene lookup returns CDR1 KGHSH and CDR2 LQKENI. The CDR3 covers 14 residues. As DNA, the CDR3 is TGCGCCAGCTCACCACCACCTGGGGCCAACGTCCTGACTTTC. Protein product: CASSPPPGANVLTF. Filled out from reference TRBV18 and TRBJ2-6, the complete variable domain reads NAGVMQNPRHLVRRRGQEARLRCSPMKGHSHVYWYRQLPEEGLKFMVYLQKENIIDESGMPKERFSAEFPKEGPSILRIQQVVRGDSAAYFCASSPPPGANVLTFGAGSRLTVL.

This clonotype occurred once. The chain recombines TRBV7-3 with TRBJ2-5, with D possibly matching TRBD2 (7 bases). The V end was cut by 5 bases, the J end by 4 bases, with 17 bases between. The germline CDR1 and CDR2 sequences are SGHTA and FQGTGA. This CDR3 region has 15 residues. The CDR3 protein is CASSQEGGAPETQYF. The DNA for the CDR3 is TGTGCCAGCAGCCAGGAAGGGGGGGCACCAGAGACCCAGTACTTC.

The V gene is TRBV4-2, the J gene TRBJ1-2; unclear D gene. The germline V gene has CDR1 LGHNA and CDR2 YNFKEQ. The CDR3 sequence is 14 residues long. Trimming cost V 0 bases and J 6 bases, with 11 bases left between them. In DNA, the CDR3 is TGTGCCAGCAGCCAAGATAGACCGACCCATGGCTACACCTTC. It encodes CASSQDRPTHGYTF.

This clonotype was observed many times. The gene calls are TRBV10-3 and TRBJ2-5; D unresolved. CDR3 size: 12 residues. In germline, CDR1 is ENHRY, CDR2 SYGVKD. The germline V and J ends were trimmed by 10 bases and 3 bases, with 12 bases remaining between them. The CDR3 sequence is CATSEGEETQYF. CDR3 bases: TGTGCCACCTCGGAAGGCGAAGAGACCCAGTACTTC.

This clonotype has a handful of counts. The CDR3 DNA follows: TGCGCCAGCAGCCGGACAGGGGAACGTTCACCCCTCCACTTT. Protein: CASSRTGERSPLHF. V and J are TRBV5-1 and TRBJ1-6; 9 bases are shared with TRBD1. Per the germline V gene, CDR1 is SGHRS and CDR2 is YFSETQ. The junction had 5 bases not matched to a gene; V was cut back by 4 bases and J by 9 bases. The CDR3 loop spans 14 amino acids.

This clonotype was found many times. The chain employs TRBV5-1 and TRBJ1-2, with no clear D. V lost 4 bases, J lost 5 bases, and 12 bases lay in between. CDR3 length equals 13 residues. Germline V gene lookup returns CDR1 SGHRS and CDR2 YFSETQ. The CDR3 sequence is CASSPTNNYGYTF. The CDR3 DNA is TGCGCCAGCAGCCCTACCAACAATTATGGCTACACCTTC. The full variable domain, completed using reference TRBV5-1 and TRBJ1-2, is KAGVTQTPRYLIKTRGQQVTLSCSPISGHRSVSWYQQTPGQGLQFLFEYFSETQRNKGNFPGRFSGRQFSNSRSEMNVSTLELGDSALYLCASSPTNNYGYTFGSGTRLTVV.

The rearrangement joins TRBV27 to TRBJ1-5; maybe TRBD1 (5 bases). Trimming stripped 6 bases from V and 3 bases from J, with 15 bases between. CDR1 MNHEY and CDR2 SMNVEV come from the germline V gene (reference sequence). The CDR3 runs to 15 residues. The CDR3 protein is CASSLLGVANQPQHF. CDR3 nucleotides: TGTGCCAGCAGCCTCTTGGGGGTGGCCAATCAGCCCCAGCATTTT.

V usage is TRBV6-1 and J usage is TRBJ2-2; 11 nucleotides match TRBD2. The CDR3 spans 15 residues. Germline CDR1 and CDR2: MNHNS and SASEGT. V gave up 7 bases and J gave up 6 bases; unmatched junction bases: 7. CDR3: CASTRSGGASGELFF. The DNA of the CDR3 is TGTGCCAGCACCCGTAGCGGGGGGGCCTCCGGGGAGCTGTTTTTT.

This chain joins TRBV12-3 or TRBV12-4 and TRBJ2-3; 12 bases align to TRBD2. This CDR3 is 14 amino acids long. V gave up 7 bases and J gave up 8 bases; unmatched junction bases: 7. The DNA for the CDR3 is TGTGCCAGCACCCCTAGCGGGGGGGCCGGTACGCAGTATTTT. Translation gives CASTPSGGAGTQYF.

This clonotype appeared a single time. J is TRBJ1-2 and V is TRBV6-6, with 9 bases fitting TRBD1. J lost 6 bases, V lost 8 bases, and 28 bases had no gene match. The CDR3 totals 20 residues. Germline V gene lookup returns CDR1 MNHNY and CDR2 SVGAGI (reference sequence). The CDR3 here is CASGPTPRTGQGQGGNGYTF. Here the CDR3 DNA reads TGTGCCAGCGGCCCTACCCCCCGCACTGGACAGGGACAGGGAGGGAATGGCTACACCTTC.

This clonotype was detected only a few times. V usage is TRBV7-2 and J usage is TRBJ1-5, with D hard to call. This CDR3 is built from 15 residues. Germline loops: CDR1 SGHTA, CDR2 FQGNSA. V lost 5 bases to trimming and J lost 6 bases, with 17 bases between them. The chain's CDR3 is CASSHAPSVGQPQHF. Here the CDR3 DNA reads TGTGCCAGCAGCCATGCGCCGTCGGTAGGTCAGCCCCAGCATTTT.

This clonotype was seen a handful of times. The rearrangement joins TRBV7-9 to TRBJ2-2; no clear D. This CDR3 has 13 residues. Germline lookup yields CDR1 SEHNR and CDR2 FQNEAQ (reference sequence). V was cut by 8 bases and J by 1 base, with 8 bases left in between. The CDR3 coding sequence is TGTGCCAGCCAAGTGGTGAACACCGGGGAGCTGTTTTTT. Translating it yields CASQVVNTGELFF.

This clonotype has more than one count but fewer than ten. The chain recombines TRBV29-1 with TRBJ2-3; no clear D. V lost 1 base and J 3 bases, leaving 14 bases between the germline ends. The CDR3 sequence is 15 residues long. Per germline, CDR1 SQVTM and CDR2 ANQGSEA. The CDR3 DNA is TGCAGCGTTGAAGGGGTAGCCGTTGTTACAGATACGCAGTATTTT. Its protein is CSVEGVAVVTDTQYF.

This clonotype showed up just a few times. The chain recombines TRBV30 with TRBJ1-1; D gene ambiguous. The CDR3 spans 13 residues. Trimming took off 3 bases at V and 1 base at J, with 9 bases between the two ends. Germline V CDR1 and CDR2: GTSNPN, SVGIG (reference sequence). The chain's CDR3 is CAWSAHRNTEAFF. In nucleotides, the CDR3 is TGTGCCTGGAGCGCACACAGGAACACTGAAGCTTTCTTT.

V and J are TRBV6-2 or TRBV6-3 and TRBJ2-3, with 9 bases fitting TRBD2. CDR3 size: 16 residues. The J segment lost 0 bases and the V segment lost 5 bases, leaving 6 bases of the junction unmatched. The germline V gene has CDR1 MNHEY and CDR2 SVGEGT. As DNA, the CDR3 is TGTGCCAGCAGTCGAGAGCGGGGGGTTAGCACAGATACGCAGTATTTT. It specifies CASSRERGVSTDTQYF.

This sequence joins TRBV4-1 and TRBJ1-5; D is perhaps TRBD1 (5 bases). With 4 bases removed from V and 6 bases from J, the gap between germline ends came to 19 bases. The length of the CDR3 is 16 residues. Germline V CDR1 and CDR2: MGHRA, YSYEKL. The CDR3 nucleotides are TGCGCCAGCAGCCGTTGGGACGGACCGGTCAGTCAGCCCCAGCATTTT. It specifies CASSRWDGPVSQPQHF.

This clonotype was counted many times. This chain joins TRBV5-1 and TRBJ2-1; D perhaps matches TRBD1 (5 bases). CDR3 length equals 12 residues. V lost 4 bases to trimming and J lost 9 bases, with 11 bases between them. Germline V gene lookup returns CDR1 SGHRS and CDR2 YFSETQ. CDR3 in amino acids: CASSASGREQFF. The CDR3 nucleotides read TGCGCCAGCAGCGCGTCAGGGCGTGAGCAGTTCTTC.